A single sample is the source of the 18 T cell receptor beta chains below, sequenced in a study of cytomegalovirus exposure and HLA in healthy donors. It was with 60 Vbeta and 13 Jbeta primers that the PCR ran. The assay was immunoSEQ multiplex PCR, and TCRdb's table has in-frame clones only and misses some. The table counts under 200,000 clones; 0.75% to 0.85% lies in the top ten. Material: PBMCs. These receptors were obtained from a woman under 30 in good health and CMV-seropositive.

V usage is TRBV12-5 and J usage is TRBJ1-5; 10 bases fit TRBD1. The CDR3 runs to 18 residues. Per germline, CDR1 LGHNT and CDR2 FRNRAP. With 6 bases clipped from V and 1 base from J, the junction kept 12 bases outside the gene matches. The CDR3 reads CASGKRDRGEKSNQPQHF. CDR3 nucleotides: TGTGCTAGTGGGAAGAGGGACAGGGGTGAAAAGAGCAATCAGCCCCAGCATTTT.

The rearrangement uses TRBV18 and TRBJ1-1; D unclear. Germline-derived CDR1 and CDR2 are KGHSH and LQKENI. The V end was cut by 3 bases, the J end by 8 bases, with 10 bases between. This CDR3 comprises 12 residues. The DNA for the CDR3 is TGTGCCAGCTCACCGAGTCGGGAGGAAGCTTTCTTT. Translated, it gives CASSPSREEAFF.

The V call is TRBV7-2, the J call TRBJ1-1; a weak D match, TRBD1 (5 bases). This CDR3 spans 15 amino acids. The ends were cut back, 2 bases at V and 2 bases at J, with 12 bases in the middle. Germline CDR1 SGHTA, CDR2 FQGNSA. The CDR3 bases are TGTGCCAGCAGCTTATGGACTAGGGGAAACACTGAAGCTTTCTTT. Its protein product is CASSLWTRGNTEAFF.

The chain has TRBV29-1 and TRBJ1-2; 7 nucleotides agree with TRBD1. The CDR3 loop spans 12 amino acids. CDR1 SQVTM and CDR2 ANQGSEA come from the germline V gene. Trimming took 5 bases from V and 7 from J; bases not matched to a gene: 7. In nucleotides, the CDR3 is TGCAGCGTTAGCGACCGGACAGGTGGCTACACCTTC. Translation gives CSVSDRTGGYTF.

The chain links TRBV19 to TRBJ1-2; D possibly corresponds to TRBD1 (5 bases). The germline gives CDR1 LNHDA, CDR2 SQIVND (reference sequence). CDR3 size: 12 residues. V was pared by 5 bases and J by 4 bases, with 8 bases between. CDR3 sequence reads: CASSETVYGYTF. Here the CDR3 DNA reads TGTGCCAGTAGTGAGACAGTCTATGGCTACACCTTC. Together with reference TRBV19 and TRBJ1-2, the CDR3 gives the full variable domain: DGGITQSPKYLFRKEGQNVTLSCEQNLNHDAMYWYRQDPGQGLRLIYYSQIVNDFQKGDIAEGYSVSREKKESFPLTVTSAQKNPTAFYLCASSETVYGYTFGSGTRLTVV.

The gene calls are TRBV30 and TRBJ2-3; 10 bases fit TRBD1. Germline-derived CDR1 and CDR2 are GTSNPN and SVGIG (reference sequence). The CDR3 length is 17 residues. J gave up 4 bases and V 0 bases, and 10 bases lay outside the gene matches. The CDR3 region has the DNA TGTGCCTGGAGTGTAGGCGGGGGGACAGGGGTTGCAGATACGCAGTATTTT. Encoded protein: CAWSVGGGTGVADTQYF.

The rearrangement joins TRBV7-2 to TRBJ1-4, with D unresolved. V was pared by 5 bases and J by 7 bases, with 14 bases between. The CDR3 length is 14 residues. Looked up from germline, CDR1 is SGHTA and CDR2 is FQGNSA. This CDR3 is CASSTQEVGEKLFF. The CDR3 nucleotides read TGTGCCAGCAGCACCCAGGAAGTAGGTGAAAAACTGTTTTTT.

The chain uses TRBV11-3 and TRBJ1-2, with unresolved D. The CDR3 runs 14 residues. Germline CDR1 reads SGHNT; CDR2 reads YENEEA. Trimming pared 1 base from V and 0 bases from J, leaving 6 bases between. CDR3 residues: CASSLAGTNYGYTF. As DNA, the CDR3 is TGTGCCAGCAGCTTAGCAGGCACTAACTATGGCTACACCTTC.

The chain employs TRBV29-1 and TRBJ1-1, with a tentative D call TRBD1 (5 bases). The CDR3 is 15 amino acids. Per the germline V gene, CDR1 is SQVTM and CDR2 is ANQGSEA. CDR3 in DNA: TGCAGTTACAGAATTGGGGCGTGGGGAGGCACTGAAGCTTTCTTT. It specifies CSYRIGAWGGTEAFF. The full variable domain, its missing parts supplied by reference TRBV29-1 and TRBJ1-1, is SAVISQKPSRDICQRGTSLTIQCQVDSQVTMMFWYRQQPGQSLTLIATANQGSEATYESGFVIDKFPISRPNLTFSTLTVSNMSPEDSSIYLCSYRIGAWGGTEAFFGQGTRLTVV.

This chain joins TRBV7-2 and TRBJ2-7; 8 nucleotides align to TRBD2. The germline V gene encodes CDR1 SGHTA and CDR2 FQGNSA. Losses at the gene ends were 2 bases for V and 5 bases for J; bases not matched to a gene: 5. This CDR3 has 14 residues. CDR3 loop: CASSLPGGRNEQYF. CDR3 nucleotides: TGTGCCAGCAGCTTACCGGGGGGGCGGAACGAGCAGTACTTC.

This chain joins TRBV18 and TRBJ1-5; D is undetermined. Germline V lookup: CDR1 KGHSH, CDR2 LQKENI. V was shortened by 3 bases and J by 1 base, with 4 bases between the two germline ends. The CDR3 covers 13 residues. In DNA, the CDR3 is TGTGCCAGCTCACCCGGGAGCAATCAGCCCCAGCATTTT. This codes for CASSPGSNQPQHF.

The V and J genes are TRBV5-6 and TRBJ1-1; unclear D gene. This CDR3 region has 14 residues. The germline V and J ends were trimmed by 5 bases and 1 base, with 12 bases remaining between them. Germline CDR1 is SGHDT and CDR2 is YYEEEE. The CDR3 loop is CASRMGGRNTEAFF. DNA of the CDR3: TGTGCCAGCAGGATGGGAGGGAGGAACACTGAAGCTTTCTTT.

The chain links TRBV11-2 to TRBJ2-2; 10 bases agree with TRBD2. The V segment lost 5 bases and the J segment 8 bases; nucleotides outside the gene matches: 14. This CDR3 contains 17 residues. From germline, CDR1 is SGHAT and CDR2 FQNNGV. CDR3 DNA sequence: TGTGCCAGCAGCCGCCCAGAGGGTAGCGGGAGGATAGGGGAGCTGTTTTTT. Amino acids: CASSRPEGSGRIGELFF.

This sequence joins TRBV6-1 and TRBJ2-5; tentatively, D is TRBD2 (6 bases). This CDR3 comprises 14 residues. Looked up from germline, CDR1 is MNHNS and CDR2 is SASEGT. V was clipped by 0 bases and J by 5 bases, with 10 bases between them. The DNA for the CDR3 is TGTGCCAGCAGTGAAGCGGGGGGTCTGGAGACCCAGTACTTC. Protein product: CASSEAGGLETQYF.

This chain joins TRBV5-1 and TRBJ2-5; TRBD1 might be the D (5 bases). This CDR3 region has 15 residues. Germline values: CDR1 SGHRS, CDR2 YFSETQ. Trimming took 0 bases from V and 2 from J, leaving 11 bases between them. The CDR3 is CASSLGGHSQETQYF. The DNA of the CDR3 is TGCGCCAGCAGCTTGGGTGGACACTCGCAAGAGACCCAGTACTTC.

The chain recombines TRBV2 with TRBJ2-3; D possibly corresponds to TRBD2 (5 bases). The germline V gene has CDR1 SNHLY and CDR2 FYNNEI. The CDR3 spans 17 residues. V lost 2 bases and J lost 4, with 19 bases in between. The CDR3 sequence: CASSENSWFGVADTQYF. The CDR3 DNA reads TGTGCCAGCAGTGAAAATAGTTGGTTCGGGGTCGCAGATACGCAGTATTTT.

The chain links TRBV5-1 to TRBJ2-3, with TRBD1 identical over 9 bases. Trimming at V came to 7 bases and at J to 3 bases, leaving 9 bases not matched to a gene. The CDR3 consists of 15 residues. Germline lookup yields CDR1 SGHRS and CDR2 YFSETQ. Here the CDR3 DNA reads TGCGCCAGCTCCAGTTACAGGGGGCAGACAGATACGCAGTATTTT. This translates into CASSSYRGQTDTQYF.

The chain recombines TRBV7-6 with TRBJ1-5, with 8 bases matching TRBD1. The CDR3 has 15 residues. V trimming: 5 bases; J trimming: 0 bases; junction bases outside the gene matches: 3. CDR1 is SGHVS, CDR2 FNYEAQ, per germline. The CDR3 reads CASSVTGDSNQPQHF. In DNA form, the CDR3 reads TGTGCCAGCAGCGTGACAGGGGATAGCAATCAGCCCCAGCATTTT.